Listed below are T cell receptor beta chains from one sample, sequenced in a study of cytomegalovirus exposure and HLA in healthy donors. The table came from immunoSEQ multiplex PCR; TCRdb's copy has only in-frame clones and leaves some out. The sample has 150,000 to 200,000 clones, about 77% seen once. Input material: PBMCs. These receptor sequences come from a man aged 30 to 45 in good health and CMV-seronegative. The CDR3 runs from the conserved cysteine through the conserved F or W. D genes are given only for firm matches. Rows give clone size only sometimes, using once, few, many, or a class for an expanded clone.

TGTGCCAGCAGTTACTCAGGGGCGAGCAATCAGCCCCAGCATTTT,CASSYSGASNQPQHF,TRBJ1-5,-,TRBV6-5,-
TGTGCCAGCAGCCGGACAGGGGAAGGTCCGGACGAGCAGTACTTC,CASSRTGEGPDEQYF,TRBJ2-7,-,TRBV12-1,once
TGTGCCAGCAGCCCACTGGGGGGGGTAAAAAACACTGAAGCTTTCTTT,CASSPLGGVKNTEAFF,TRBJ1-1,-,TRBV14,-
TGTGCCAGCAGCCGACCAGGGTTGGAGGGCTACACCTTC,CASSRPGLEGYTF,TRBJ1-2,-,TRBV4-2,once
TGTGCCAGCAGCTTAGGGGCCCGCAATGAGCAGTTCTTC,CASSLGARNEQFF,TRBJ2-1,-,TRBV7-2,-
TGTGCCAGCAGCTTCGGCACGGTCGGGGAGACCCAGTACTTC,CASSFGTVGETQYF,TRBJ2-5,-,TRBV7-9,few
TGTGCCAGCCGAGAAAAGGCAGACTATGGGCAGTTCTTC,CASREKADYGQFF,TRBJ2-1,-,TRBV19,-
TGTGCCAGTAGAATCGCTGGACAGAGGAACACTGAAGCTTTCTTT,CASRIAGQRNTEAFF,TRBJ1-1,-,TRBV19,-
TGTGCCAGCCACTACCCGACCAGCTCCTACAATGAGCAGTTCTTC,CASHYPTSSYNEQFF,TRBJ2-1,-,TRBV7-9,-
TGTGCCATCAGTACGGGACAGGGGGCGCACGAGCAGTACTTC,CAISTGQGAHEQYF,TRBJ2-7,TRBD1,TRBV10-3,-
TGTGCCACCAGCGGGACTAGCGGGAGAGAGACCCAGTACTTC,CATSGTSGRETQYF,TRBJ2-5,TRBD2,TRBV15,-
TGCGCCAGCAGCTTGGGATTTGGGCGTTCGAACACTGAAGCTTTCTTT,CASSLGFGRSNTEAFF,TRBJ1-1,-,TRBV5-1,-
TGTGCCAGCAGCACGCGCGAATCTAGCTTTGACAATGAGCAGTTCTTC,CASSTRESSFDNEQFF,TRBJ2-1,-,TRBV7-9,few
TGCGCCAGCAGCCAGGGGGACAGTCTGGGGTCCTACGAGCAGTACTTC,CASSQGDSLGSYEQYF,TRBJ2-7,TRBD1,TRBV4-1,-
TGTGCCAGCAGCCTAACTAGCGGGAGGGATACGCAGTATTTT,CASSLTSGRDTQYF,TRBJ2-3,TRBD2,TRBV5-4,-
TGTGCCAGCAGCGCTTGGACAGAGACAAATGAAAAACTGTTTTTT,CASSAWTETNEKLFF,TRBJ1-4,-,TRBV9,-
TGTGCCAGCAGTGAAGCGCTTCAGGGGGCTAGTTATGGCTACACCTTC,CASSEALQGASYGYTF,TRBJ1-2,TRBD1,TRBV6-1,few